This T cell receptor beta chain was documented in a study of blood T cell repertoires in COVID-19. On the study more broadly: From T cells, B-cell-depleted T cells, or PBMCs came the material, which was cDNA or gDNA.

J lost 1 base, V lost 6 bases, and 4 bases had no gene match. The CDR3 extends over 15 amino acids. The germline gives CDR1 MNHEY, CDR2 SVGAGI. Participants came from 20 to 25 US areas, aged roughly 18 to 89 years. Cohort 3 recovery required two negative PCRs, clearance, or symptom resolution. Profiled with immunoSEQ multiplex PCR; TCRdb holds only in-frame clones, not every one. This sample has around 190,000 clones, with roughly 83% found just once. Sequencing was performed on PBMCs or T cells enriched from blood (not recorded which). The genes are TRBV6-5 and TRBJ1-3; 9 nucleotides align to TRBD1. This clonotype was obtained from a woman aged 25-40 years who had recovered from COVID-19. The CDR3 DNA follows: TGTGCCAGCAGCAGGACAGGGGAATCTGGAAACACCATATATTTT. It is translated as CASSRTGESGNTIYF.